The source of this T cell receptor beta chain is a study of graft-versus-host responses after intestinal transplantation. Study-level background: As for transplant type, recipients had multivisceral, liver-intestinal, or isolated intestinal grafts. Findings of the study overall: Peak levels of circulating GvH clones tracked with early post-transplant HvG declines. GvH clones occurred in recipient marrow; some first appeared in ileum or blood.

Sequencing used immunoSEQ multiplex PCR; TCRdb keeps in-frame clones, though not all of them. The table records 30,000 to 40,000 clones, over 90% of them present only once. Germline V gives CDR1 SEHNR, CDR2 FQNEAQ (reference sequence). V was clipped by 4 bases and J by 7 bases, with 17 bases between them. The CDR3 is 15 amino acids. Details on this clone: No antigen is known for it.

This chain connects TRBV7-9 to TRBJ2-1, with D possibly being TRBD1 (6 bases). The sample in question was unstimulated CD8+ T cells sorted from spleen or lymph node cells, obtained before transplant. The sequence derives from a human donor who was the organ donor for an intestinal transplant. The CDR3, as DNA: TGTGCCAGCAGCTCGGGACACAGGCCCCTTAATGAGCAGTTCTTC. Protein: CASSSGHRPLNEQFF.